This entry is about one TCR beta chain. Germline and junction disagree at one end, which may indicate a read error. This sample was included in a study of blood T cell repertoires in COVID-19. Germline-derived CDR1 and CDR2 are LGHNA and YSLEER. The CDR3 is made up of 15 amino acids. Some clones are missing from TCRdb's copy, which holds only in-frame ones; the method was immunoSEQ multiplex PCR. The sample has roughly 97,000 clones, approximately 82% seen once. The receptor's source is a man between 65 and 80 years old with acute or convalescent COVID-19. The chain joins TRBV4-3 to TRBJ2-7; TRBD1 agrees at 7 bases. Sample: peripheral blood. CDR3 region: CASSQAPGQSSEQYF. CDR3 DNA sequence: TGCGCCAGCAGCCAAGCTCCGGGACAGTCCTCCGAGCAGTACTTC.